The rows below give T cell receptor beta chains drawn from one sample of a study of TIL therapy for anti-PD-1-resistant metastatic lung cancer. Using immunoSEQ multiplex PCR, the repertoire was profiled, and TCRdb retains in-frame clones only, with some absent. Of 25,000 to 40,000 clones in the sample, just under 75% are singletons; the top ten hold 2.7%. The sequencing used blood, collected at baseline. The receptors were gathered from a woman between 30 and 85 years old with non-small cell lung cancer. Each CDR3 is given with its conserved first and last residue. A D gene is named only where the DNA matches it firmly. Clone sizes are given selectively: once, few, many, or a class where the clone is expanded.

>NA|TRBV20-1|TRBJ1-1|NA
TGCAGTGCTAGAAGGAACACTGAAGCTTTCTTT
CSARRNTEAFF
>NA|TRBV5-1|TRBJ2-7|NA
TGCGCCAGCAGTTTGCGGGGAGACGAGCAGTACTTC
CASSLRGDEQYF
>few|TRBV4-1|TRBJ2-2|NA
TGCGCCAGCAGCCAAGCCCCAGGGATCGCCGGGGAGCTGTTTTTT
CASSQAPGIAGELFF
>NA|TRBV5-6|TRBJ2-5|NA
TGTGCCAGCAGCTTTTGGTCAGGGGAAGGCCAAGAGACCCAGTACTTC
CASSFWSGEGQETQYF
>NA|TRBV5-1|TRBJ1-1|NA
TGCGCCAGCAGCTCCACACAGGGAACTGAAGCTTTCTTT
CASSSTQGTEAFF
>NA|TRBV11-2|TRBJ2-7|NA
TGTGCCAGCAGTAGAGGGGAAACCTACGAGCAGTACTTC
CASSRGETYEQYF
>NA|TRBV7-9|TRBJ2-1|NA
TGTGCCAGCAGCTTAGTTGGGGTGAGCAATGAGCAGTTCTTC
CASSLVGVSNEQFF
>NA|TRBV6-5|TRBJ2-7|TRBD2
TGTGCCAGCACCGCTAGCGGGAGTCAGAGGCGCGAGCAGTACTTC
CASTASGSQRREQYF
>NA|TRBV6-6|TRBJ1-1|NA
TGTGCCAGCAGTTACTCGAAACGGACCGGTGGGACTGAAGCTTTCTTT
CASSYSKRTGGTEAFF
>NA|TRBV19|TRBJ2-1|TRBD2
TGTGCCAGTAGTACAATCCTAGCGGGGTTTAGTTCCTCCTACAATGAGCAGTTCTTC
CASSTILAGFSSSYNEQFF
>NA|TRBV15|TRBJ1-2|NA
TGTGCCACCAGCCCCAGCGGTGCAGGGAGGGATCCCTTCGGCTACACCTTC
CATSPSGAGRDPFGYTF
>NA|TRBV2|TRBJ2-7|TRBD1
TGTGCCAGCAGTCCTAGGACAGGGACGGATTACGAGCAGTACTTC
CASSPRTGTDYEQYF
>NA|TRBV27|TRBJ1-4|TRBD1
TGTGCCAGCCGCTCCGGGACAGGGATCCTTAATGAAAAACTGTTTTTT
CASRSGTGILNEKLFF
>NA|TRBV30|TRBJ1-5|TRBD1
TGTGCCTGGAACTCTAACCGGGACAGAAATCAGCCCCAGCATTTT
CAWNSNRDRNQPQHF
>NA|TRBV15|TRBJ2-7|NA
TGTGCCACCAGCAGAGATAAAAACCCGGGTTTAGAGCAGTACTTC
CATSRDKNPGLEQYF
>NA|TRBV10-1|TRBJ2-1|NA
TGCGCCAGCAGTCGGGATGGGCAATACAATGAGCAGTTCTTC
CASSRDGQYNEQFF
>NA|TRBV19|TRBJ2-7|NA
TGTGCCAGTAGTAATTCATACGAGCAGTACTTC
CASSNSYEQYF
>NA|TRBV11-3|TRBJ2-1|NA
TGTGCCAGCAGCTTATCCTCGTTTCTTGATGAGCAGTTCTTC
CASSLSSFLDEQFF
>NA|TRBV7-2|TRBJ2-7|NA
TGTGCCAGCAGCTTACGGCGTGCCGGGTACGAGCAGTACTTC
CASSLRRAGYEQYF
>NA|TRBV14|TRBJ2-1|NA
TGTGCCAGCAGCCCAAAGGGGACCAATAAGTTCTTC
CASSPKGTNKFF
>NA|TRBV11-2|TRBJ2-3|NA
TGTGCCAGCAGCTTAGGAGGTATTCTAGATACGCAGTATTTT
CASSLGGILDTQYF
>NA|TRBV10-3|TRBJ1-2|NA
TGTGCCATCAGTGAGTCGGACCATGGCTACACCTTC
CAISESDHGYTF
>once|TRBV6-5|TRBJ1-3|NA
TGTGCCAGCAGTTGGTCAGGGTCTGGAAACACCATATATTTT
CASSWSGSGNTIYF
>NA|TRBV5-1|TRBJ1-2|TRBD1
TGCGCCAGCCGAAGGGGACAGGCCAACTATGGCTACACCTTC
CASRRGQANYGYTF
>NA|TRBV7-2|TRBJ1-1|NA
TGTGCCAGCAGCCCTACCAAGGGGGTCACTGAAGCTTTCTTT
CASSPTKGVTEAFF
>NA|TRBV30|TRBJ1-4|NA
TGTGCCTGGAGTGTCTCGGTAGGGGAAAAACTGTTTTTT
CAWSVSVGEKLFF
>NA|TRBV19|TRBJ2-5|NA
TGTGCCAGTGGTGCTGGCGGGAACCTGTACCAAGAGACCCAGTACTTC
CASGAGGNLYQETQYF
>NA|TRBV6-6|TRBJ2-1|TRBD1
TGTGCCAGCAGTTACGGGGGACAGGGAGGGTTCTTC
CASSYGGQGGFF
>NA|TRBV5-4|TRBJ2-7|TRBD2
TGTGCCAGCAGCCAAGCCGGGACTAGCGGCGAGCAGTACTTC
CASSQAGTSGEQYF
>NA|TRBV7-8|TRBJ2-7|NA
TGTGCCAGCAGCTTAAGTGTGGGAGTCTACGAGCAGTACTTC
CASSLSVGVYEQYF
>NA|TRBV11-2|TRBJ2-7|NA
TGTGCCAGCAGCCAAGACAGCTCTTACGAGCAGTACTTC
CASSQDSSYEQYF
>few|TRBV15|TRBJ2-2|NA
TGTGCCACCAGCAGAGGGCAGAACACCGGGGAGCTGTTTTTT
CATSRGQNTGELFF
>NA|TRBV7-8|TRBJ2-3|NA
TGTGCCAGCAGCTTAGCGTATACAGATACGCAGTATTTT
CASSLAYTDTQYF
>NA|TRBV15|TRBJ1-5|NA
TGTGCCACCAGCGGGGATTTTCAGGGTCAGCCCCAGCATTTT
CATSGDFQGQPQHF
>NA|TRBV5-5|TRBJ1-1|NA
TGTGCCAGCAGCATGATGGGGATAAGGAACACTGAAGCTTTCTTT
CASSMMGIRNTEAFF